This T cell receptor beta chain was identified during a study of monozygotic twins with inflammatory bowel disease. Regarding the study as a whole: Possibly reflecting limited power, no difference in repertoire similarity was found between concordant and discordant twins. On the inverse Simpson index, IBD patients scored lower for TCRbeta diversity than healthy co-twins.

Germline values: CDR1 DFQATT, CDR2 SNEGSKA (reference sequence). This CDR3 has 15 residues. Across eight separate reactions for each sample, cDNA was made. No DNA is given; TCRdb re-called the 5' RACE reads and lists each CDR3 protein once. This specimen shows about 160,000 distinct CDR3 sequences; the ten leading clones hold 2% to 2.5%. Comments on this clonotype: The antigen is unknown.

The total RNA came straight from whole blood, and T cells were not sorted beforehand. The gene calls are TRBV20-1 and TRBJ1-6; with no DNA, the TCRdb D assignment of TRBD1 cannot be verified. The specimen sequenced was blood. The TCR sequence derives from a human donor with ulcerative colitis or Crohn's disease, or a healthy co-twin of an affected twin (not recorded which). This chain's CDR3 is CSALRGRTYNSPLHF.